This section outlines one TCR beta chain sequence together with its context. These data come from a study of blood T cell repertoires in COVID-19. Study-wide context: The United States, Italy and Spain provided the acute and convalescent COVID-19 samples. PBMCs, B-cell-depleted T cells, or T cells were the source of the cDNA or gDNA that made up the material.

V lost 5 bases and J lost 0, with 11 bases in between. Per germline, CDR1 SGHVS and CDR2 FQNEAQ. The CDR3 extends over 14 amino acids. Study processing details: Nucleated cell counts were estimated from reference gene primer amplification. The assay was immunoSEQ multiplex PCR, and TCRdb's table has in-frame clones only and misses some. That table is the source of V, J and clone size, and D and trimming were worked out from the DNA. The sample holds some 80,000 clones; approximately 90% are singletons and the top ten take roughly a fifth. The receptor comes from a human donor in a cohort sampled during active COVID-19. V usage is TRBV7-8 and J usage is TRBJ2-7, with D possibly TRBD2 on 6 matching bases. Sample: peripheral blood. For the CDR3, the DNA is TGTGCCAGCAGCGCGGACTACCTCTCCTACGAGCAGTACTTC. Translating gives CASSADYLSYEQYF.